The 23 T cell receptor beta chains given below trace back to one sample, sequenced in a study of post-analysis software for immune sequencing data. Their cognate antigens are unknown. Findings of the study overall: Patients showed TRBV5-6, TRBV5-1 and TRBV20-1 among a handful of TRBV segments more frequent than in controls.

Libraries were made from TCR beta cDNA, and they carried unique molecular identifiers. MiXCR, applied by TCRdb to the PCR reads, yields one record per CDR3 protein. The sample yields more than 500,000 distinct CDR3 sequences, 34% seen once. Material: blood. The receptor source for this set is a girl under 18 with multiple sclerosis.

This clonotype was observed a handful of times. The chain links TRBV5-1 to TRBJ1-2; D gene uncertain. The germline V and J ends were trimmed by 3 bases and 4 bases, with 19 bases remaining between them. The CDR3 is 16 residues long. From germline, CDR1 is SGHRS and CDR2 YFSETQ. The CDR3 DNA is TGCGCCAGCAGCTATGCGGGCAGCCCAGCCATCTATGGCTACACCTTC. Translated, it gives CASSYAGSPAIYGYTF. The variable domain in full, completed from reference TRBV5-1 and TRBJ1-2, reads KAGVTQTPRYLIKTRGQQVTLSCSPISGHRSVSWYQQTPGQGLQFLFEYFSETQRNKGNFPGRFSGRQFSNSRSEMNVSTLELGDSALYLCASSYAGSPAIYGYTFGSGTRLTVV.

This clonotype has just a few counts. J is TRBJ2-7 and V is TRBV20-1; TRBD1 aligns across 7 bases. This CDR3 comprises 14 residues. Germline-derived CDR1 and CDR2 are DFQATT and SNEGSKA (reference sequence). The trim removed 7 bases at V and 1 base at J, leaving 10 bases unmatched. CDR3 amino acids: CSVPRGRSSYEQYF. CDR3 sequence (DNA): TGCAGTGTCCCGAGGGGGCGTAGTTCCTACGAGCAGTACTTC.

The chain joins TRBV20-1 to TRBJ2-5; 7 bases match TRBD2. V lost 4 bases to trimming and J lost 11 bases; unmatched junction nucleotides: 10. This CDR3 comprises 12 residues. The germline gives CDR1 DFQATT, CDR2 SNEGSKA (reference sequence). CDR3 loop: CSATDRDYAQYF. The CDR3 DNA sequence: TGCAGTGCTACAGACCGGGACTACGCGCAGTACTTC.

The chain has TRBV5-5 and TRBJ1-6, with TRBD1 as a possible D gene (5 bases). V lost 5 bases, J lost 4 bases, and 19 bases lay in between. The CDR3 extends over 17 amino acids. The germline V gene has CDR1 SGHKS and CDR2 YYEKEE (reference sequence). In DNA, the CDR3 is TGTGCCAGCAGTTTTTACACCGGGACGGTATATAATTCACCCCTCCACTTT. This translates into CASSFYTGTVYNSPLHF.

CDR3 nucleotide sequence: TGTGCCAGCAGCGGGGGGGTCCAGAGCTCCTACGAGCAGTACTTC. It translates to CASSGGVQSSYEQYF. V gene TRBV3-1 combines with J gene TRBJ2-7, with 7 bases that match TRBD2. V was pared by 5 bases and J by 0 bases, with 7 bases of the junction left unmatched. The CDR3 consists of 15 residues. Looked up from germline, CDR1 is LGHDT and CDR2 is YNNKEL (reference sequence).

The chain employs TRBV5-5 and TRBJ2-5, with D possibly matching TRBD1 (5 bases). Trimming left V 4 bases short and J 0 bases short, with 10 bases between. There are 14 residues in the CDR3. Looked up from germline, CDR1 is SGHKS and CDR2 is YYEKEE (reference sequence). CDR3 in amino acids: CASSLRQYQETQYF. In nucleotides, the CDR3 is TGTGCCAGCAGCCTTCGACAGTACCAAGAGACCCAGTACTTC.

In this sample, this clonotype turned up a few times. This chain connects TRBV4-1 to TRBJ1-5; 8 bases map to TRBD1. V shed 3 bases, J shed 2 bases, and the junction held 9 bases outside the gene matches. Germline values: CDR1 MGHRA, CDR2 YSYEKL. This CDR3 is built from 17 residues. In DNA, the CDR3 is TGCGCCAGCAGCCACCAAAGGGAACAGGGGGGCAATCAGCCCCAGCATTTT. This encodes CASSHQREQGGNQPQHF.

The chain links TRBV9 to TRBJ2-3; 8 nucleotides line up with TRBD1. This CDR3 is 15 amino acids long. The V gene's germline CDR1 is SGDLS and CDR2 YYNGEE. After removal of 4 bases from V and 7 bases from J, the junction contained 11 bases not matched to a gene. CDR3 in amino acids: CASSRPGQDSYTQYF. CDR3 DNA: TGTGCCAGCAGCCGCCCGGGACAGGATTCTTATACGCAGTATTTT. The full variable domain, its missing parts supplied by reference TRBV9 and TRBJ2-3, is DSGVTQTPKHLITATGQRVTLRCSPRSGDLSVYWYQQSLDQGLQFLIQYYNGEERAKGNILERFSAQQFPDLHSELNLSSLELGDSALYFCASSRPGQDSYTQYFGPGTRLTVL.

This rearrangement joins TRBV4-1 to TRBJ1-2; TRBD1 matches 7 bases. With 0 bases clipped from V and 7 bases from J, the junction kept 14 bases outside the gene matches. The CDR3 contains 17 residues. Germline-derived CDR1 and CDR2 are MGHRA and YSYEKL. The CDR3 sequence is CASSQENPDRLPGGYTF. The CDR3 coding sequence is TGCGCCAGCAGCCAAGAGAACCCGGACAGGCTCCCTGGTGGCTACACCTTC.

This clonotype appeared a few times. This chain joins TRBV7-8 and TRBJ2-3; 10 nucleotides match TRBD1. J was trimmed by 1 base and V by 2 bases; bases with no gene match: 6. Germline V gene sequence: CDR1 SGHVS, CDR2 FQNEAQ. The CDR3 runs to 17 residues. This CDR3 is CASSLSAGTGGTDTQYF. CDR3 nucleotide sequence: TGTGCCAGCAGCTTATCAGCCGGGACAGGGGGCACAGATACGCAGTATTTT. Full variable domain (missing parts from reference TRBV7-8 and TRBJ2-3): GAGVSQSPRYKVAKRGQDVALRCDPISGHVSLFWYQQALGQGPEFLTYFQNEAQLDKSGLPSDRFFAERPEGSVSTLKIQRTQQEDSAVYLCASSLSAGTGGTDTQYFGPGTRLTVL.

This chain uses TRBV7-9 with TRBJ1-5, with TRBD1 identical over 11 bases. V trimming: 0 bases; J trimming: 5 bases; junction bases outside the gene matches: 3. The CDR3 runs to 16 residues. Per the germline V gene, CDR1 is SEHNR and CDR2 is FQNEAQ (reference sequence). The CDR3 nucleotides are TGTGCCAGCAGCTTAGCGGGACAGGGGGTATATCAGCCCCAGCATTTT. Translation: CASSLAGQGVYQPQHF.

This clonotype was recorded a few times. The gene calls are TRBV9 and TRBJ2-3; TRBD2 matches 8 bases. The length of the CDR3 is 16 residues. V shed 0 bases and J 4 bases; nucleotides not matched to a gene: 7. Germline CDR1 and CDR2: SGDLS and YYNGEE. The CDR3 bases are TGTGCCAGCAGCGTAGAAGGGCTAGCGGGTTCAGATACGCAGTATTTT. Translating it yields CASSVEGLAGSDTQYF.

The rearrangement joins TRBV20-1 to TRBJ2-7; 12 positions agree with TRBD2. Per the germline V gene, CDR1 is DFQATT and CDR2 is SNEGSKA (reference sequence). V shed 4 bases and J 3 bases; nucleotides not matched to a gene: 4. The CDR3 sequence is 14 residues long. In nucleotides, the CDR3 is TGCAGTGCTATACTAGCGGGGGGCCTCTACGAGCAGTACTTC. This translates into CSAILAGGLYEQYF.

There are many counts of this clonotype. The CDR3 here is CASSPRPGFNYGYTF. CDR3 in DNA: TGTGCCAGCAGCCCTCGGCCAGGATTCAACTATGGCTACACCTTC. The V gene is TRBV6-5, the J gene TRBJ1-2, with no clear D. There are 15 residues in the CDR3. V shed 6 bases and J shed 2 bases, with 16 bases lying between them. Germline CDR1 MNHEY, CDR2 SVGAGI.

V and J are TRBV5-1 and TRBJ2-1; D perhaps matches TRBD2 (5 bases). This CDR3 is 15 amino acids long. Trimming removed 5 bases at V and 2 bases at J, with 14 bases between. Germline V gene sequence: CDR1 SGHRS, CDR2 YFSETQ. In nucleotides, the CDR3 is TGCGCCAGCAGACCTGGGAGCGGAACCTACAATGAGCAGTTCTTC. It translates to CASRPGSGTYNEQFF.

By proportion, this clonotype is medium-sized. This chain joins TRBV5-1 and TRBJ2-1, with D tentatively TRBD2 (6 bases). Germline values: CDR1 SGHRS, CDR2 YFSETQ. V was shortened by 3 bases and J by 0 bases, with 7 bases between the two germline ends. The CDR3 runs 14 residues. The CDR3 nucleotides are TGCGCCAGCAGCTCCGGGGGCTCCTACAATGAGCAGTTCTTC. Protein: CASSSGGSYNEQFF.

The rearrangement links TRBV5-1 to TRBJ2-1; D call uncertain. CDR3 length: 14 residues. CDR1 and CDR2 (germline): SGHRS, YFSETQ. The V gene lost 0 bases and the J gene lost 5 bases, with 9 bases spanning the gap. For the CDR3, the DNA is TGCGCCAGCAGCTTGGCGACGGCCAACAATGAGCAGTTCTTC. Its translation: CASSLATANNEQFF. The whole variable domain, remainder taken from reference TRBV5-1 and TRBJ2-1, is KAGVTQTPRYLIKTRGQQVTLSCSPISGHRSVSWYQQTPGQGLQFLFEYFSETQRNKGNFPGRFSGRQFSNSRSEMNVSTLELGDSALYLCASSLATANNEQFFGPGTRLTVL.

A few counts support this clonotype. The CDR3 reads CASSFSTGGTEAFF. The CDR3 bases are TGTGCCAGCAGTTTTTCGACAGGGGGCACTGAAGCTTTCTTT. The chain links TRBV27 to TRBJ1-1; 9 bases are a match to TRBD1. The CDR3 covers 14 residues. V shed 3 bases and J 4 bases; nucleotides not matched to a gene: 3. In germline, CDR1 is MNHEY, CDR2 SMNVEV (reference sequence).

This clonotype has more than one count but fewer than ten. J is TRBJ2-6 and V is TRBV6-1, with D possibly TRBD1 on 5 matching bases. V was pared by 11 bases and J by 2 bases, with 16 bases between. CDR1 and CDR2 (germline): MNHNS, SASEGT. This CDR3 is built from 15 residues. CDR3 protein: CAVNRPGAGANVLTF. CDR3 coding DNA: TGTGCCGTCAACAGGCCCGGCGCTGGGGCCAACGTCCTGACTTTC.

This clonotype was seen a handful of times. This chain links TRBV29-1 with TRBJ1-1; 7 positions match TRBD1. J lost 2 bases, V lost 8 bases, and 5 bases had no gene match. CDR1 SQVTM and CDR2 ANQGSEA come from the germline V gene. The CDR3 contains 12 residues. CDR3 residues: CSFGQVNTEAFF. The CDR3 DNA reads TGCAGCTTCGGACAGGTAAACACTGAAGCTTTCTTT.

This clonotype was seen more than once but under ten times. The chain carries TRBV7-2 and TRBJ2-1; the match to TRBD2 covers 11 bases. With 1 base clipped from V and 0 bases from J, the junction kept 11 bases outside the gene matches. The CDR3 is 20 residues long. CDR1 SGHTA and CDR2 FQGNSA come from the germline V gene. CDR3 bases: TGTGCCAGCAGCTTAGGACTAGCGGGGTACCGGGGAGCCTCCTACAATGAGCAGTTCTTC. It specifies CASSLGLAGYRGASYNEQFF.

This clonotype was seen only a few times. CDR3 loop: CASSLNPQQPQHF. CDR3 coding DNA: TGCGCCAGCAGCTTGAACCCCCAACAGCCCCAGCATTTT. This sequence joins TRBV5-1 and TRBJ1-5; no reliable D call. The CDR3 covers 13 residues. Germline CDR1 and CDR2: SGHRS and YFSETQ. V lost 1 base and J lost 7, with 9 bases in between.

The rearrangement links TRBV20-1 to TRBJ2-5; TRBD2 aligns across 11 bases. V trimming: 5 bases; J trimming: 2 bases; junction bases outside the gene matches: 4. The CDR3 is 14 amino acids. Germline V gives CDR1 DFQATT, CDR2 SNEGSKA (reference sequence). CDR3 DNA: TGCAGTGCTCCCCTAGCGGGGGGTCAAGAGACCCAGTACTTC. It specifies CSAPLAGGQETQYF.